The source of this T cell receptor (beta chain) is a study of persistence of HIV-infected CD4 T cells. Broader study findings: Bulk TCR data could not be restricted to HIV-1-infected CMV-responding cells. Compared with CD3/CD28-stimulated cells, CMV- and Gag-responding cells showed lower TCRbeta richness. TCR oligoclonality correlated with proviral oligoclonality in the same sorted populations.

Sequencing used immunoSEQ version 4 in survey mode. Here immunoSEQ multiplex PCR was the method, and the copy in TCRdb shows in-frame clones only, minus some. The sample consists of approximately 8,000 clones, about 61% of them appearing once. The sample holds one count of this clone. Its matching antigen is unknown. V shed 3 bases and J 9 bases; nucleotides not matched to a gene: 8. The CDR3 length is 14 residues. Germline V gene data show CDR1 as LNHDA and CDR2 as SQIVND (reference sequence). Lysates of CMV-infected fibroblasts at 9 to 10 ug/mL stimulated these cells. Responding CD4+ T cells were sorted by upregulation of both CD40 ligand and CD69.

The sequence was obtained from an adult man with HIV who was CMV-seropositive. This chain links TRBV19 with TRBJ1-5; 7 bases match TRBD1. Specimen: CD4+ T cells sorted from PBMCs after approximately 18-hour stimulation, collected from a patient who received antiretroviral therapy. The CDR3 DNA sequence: TGTGCCAGTAGTATCGACAGGGTCCAATCGCCCCAGCATTTT. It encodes CASSIDRVQSPQHF.